The rows below give T cell receptor beta chains drawn from one sample of a study of blood T cell repertoires in COVID-19. Profiled with immunoSEQ multiplex PCR; TCRdb holds only in-frame clones, not every one. The sample lists over 200,000 clones, roughly 77% occurring once. The material sequenced was peripheral blood. Every receptor here comes from an elderly woman with acute or convalescent COVID-19. Both conserved end residues are part of each CDR3. The D gene is left open where the match is weak. Clone size, where shown, is once, few, many, or a class for clones that have expanded.

d_gene: -
abundance: -
j_gene: TRBJ1-6
v_gene: TRBV11-2
CDR3aa: CASSLTTGGGGSPLHF
CDR3nt: TGTGCCAGCAGCTTAACTACGGGAGGGGGAGGTTCACCCCTCCACTTT

d_gene: -
abundance: -
j_gene: TRBJ2-1
v_gene: TRBV9
CDR3aa: CASSTRMAFGNEQFF
CDR3nt: TGTGCCAGCAGCACCCGGATGGCCTTCGGGAATGAGCAGTTCTTC

d_gene: TRBD1
abundance: few
j_gene: TRBJ1-1
v_gene: TRBV6-5
CDR3aa: CASSYDRGVTEAFF
CDR3nt: TGTGCCAGCAGTTATGACAGGGGGGTCACTGAAGCTTTCTTT

d_gene: -
abundance: once
j_gene: TRBJ1-2
v_gene: TRBV19
CDR3aa: CACSGQVDYGYTF
CDR3nt: TGTGCCTGTTCCGGCCAGGTAGACTATGGCTACACCTTC

d_gene: -
abundance: -
j_gene: TRBJ2-7
v_gene: TRBV10-3
CDR3aa: CAISLTGSAYEQYF
CDR3nt: TGTGCCATCAGTTTAACAGGGTCCGCCTACGAGCAGTACTTC

d_gene: TRBD2
abundance: few
j_gene: TRBJ2-1
v_gene: TRBV6-5
CDR3aa: CASSQIAGAFNEQFF
CDR3nt: TGTGCCAGCAGTCAAATAGCGGGGGCTTTCAATGAGCAGTTCTTC

d_gene: -
abundance: -
j_gene: TRBJ1-1
v_gene: TRBV10-3
CDR3aa: CAIRLENTEAFF
CDR3nt: TGTGCCATTAGACTGGAGAACACTGAAGCTTTCTTT

d_gene: -
abundance: -
j_gene: TRBJ1-2
v_gene: TRBV5-1
CDR3aa: CASSLGGLSNYGYTF
CDR3nt: TGCGCCAGCAGCTTGGGCGGACTCTCTAACTATGGCTACACCTTC

d_gene: -
abundance: -
j_gene: TRBJ1-6
v_gene: TRBV28
CDR3aa: CASSLRAGMNSPLHF
CDR3nt: TGTGCCAGCAGCCTGAGGGCGGGAATGAATTCACCCCTCCACTTT

d_gene: TRBD1
abundance: -
j_gene: TRBJ1-1
v_gene: TRBV7-6
CDR3aa: CASSATGSEAFF
CDR3nt: TGTGCCAGCAGCGCGACAGGGTCTGAAGCTTTCTTT

d_gene: TRBD2
abundance: once
j_gene: TRBJ2-2
v_gene: TRBV12-5
CDR3aa: CASGKAGLAGGELFF
CDR3nt: TGTGCTAGTGGTAAAGCGGGACTAGCCGGCGGGGAGCTGTTTTTT

d_gene: -
abundance: -
j_gene: TRBJ2-1
v_gene: TRBV5-1
CDR3aa: CASSFPGLGNEQFF
CDR3nt: TGCGCCAGCAGCTTTCCGGGGTTGGGGAATGAGCAGTTCTTC

d_gene: TRBD1
abundance: once
j_gene: TRBJ2-7
v_gene: TRBV10-3
CDR3aa: CAISEGQVGTYEQYF
CDR3nt: TGTGCCATCAGTGAGGGACAGGTCGGTACCTACGAGCAGTACTTC

d_gene: -
abundance: -
j_gene: TRBJ1-3
v_gene: TRBV7-9
CDR3aa: CASSLIFSGSGNTIYF
CDR3nt: TGTGCCAGCAGCTTAATTTTTTCAGGCTCTGGAAACACCATATATTTT

d_gene: -
abundance: -
j_gene: TRBJ2-7
v_gene: TRBV10-1
CDR3aa: CASSDNYEQYF
CDR3nt: TGCGCCAGCAGTGATAATTACGAGCAGTACTTC

d_gene: -
abundance: -
j_gene: TRBJ2-7
v_gene: TRBV10-3
CDR3aa: CAISTVLSYEQYF
CDR3nt: TGTGCCATCAGTACTGTCCTATCGTACGAGCAGTACTTC

d_gene: TRBD1
abundance: -
j_gene: TRBJ1-2
v_gene: TRBV30
CDR3aa: CAWSRTGRLSLYGYTF
CDR3nt: TGTGCCTGGAGCAGGACAGGACGATTATCCCTCTATGGCTACACCTTC

d_gene: -
abundance: many
j_gene: TRBJ2-2
v_gene: TRBV27
CDR3aa: CASSSWQGINGELFF
CDR3nt: TGTGCCAGCAGTTCTTGGCAGGGTATAAACGGGGAGCTGTTTTTT

d_gene: -
abundance: -
j_gene: TRBJ2-7
v_gene: TRBV12-3/TRBV12-4
CDR3aa: CASSLDLVRQYF
CDR3nt: TGTGCCAGCAGTTTAGACCTAGTCCGCCAGTACTTC

d_gene: TRBD1
abundance: -
j_gene: TRBJ1-1
v_gene: TRBV18
CDR3aa: CASSRGQGNTEAFF
CDR3nt: TGTGCCAGCTCGCGGGGACAGGGGAACACTGAAGCTTTCTTT

d_gene: TRBD1
abundance: -
j_gene: TRBJ1-1
v_gene: TRBV10-3
CDR3aa: CAIRDRNTEAFF
CDR3nt: TGTGCAATCAGGGACAGAAACACTGAAGCTTTCTTT

d_gene: TRBD1
abundance: -
j_gene: TRBJ1-5
v_gene: TRBV18
CDR3aa: CASSQGTGFSDQPQHF
CDR3nt: TGTGCCAGCTCACAGGGGACAGGGTTTTCGGATCAGCCCCAGCATTTT

d_gene: TRBD1
abundance: -
j_gene: TRBJ1-2
v_gene: TRBV3-1/TRBV3-2
CDR3aa: CASSLRQGGGYTF
CDR3nt: TGTGCCAGCAGCCTGAGACAGGGTGGTGGCTACACCTTC

d_gene: -
abundance: -
j_gene: TRBJ1-1
v_gene: TRBV3-1/TRBV3-2
CDR3aa: CASSRRETEAFF
CDR3nt: TGTGCCAGCAGCCGGAGGGAAACTGAAGCTTTCTTT

d_gene: -
abundance: -
j_gene: TRBJ2-7
v_gene: TRBV7-2
CDR3aa: CASSLAVAHEQYF
CDR3nt: TGTGCCAGCAGCTTAGCGGTAGCCCACGAGCAGTACTTC

d_gene: TRBD1
abundance: -
j_gene: TRBJ2-7
v_gene: TRBV6-5
CDR3aa: CASSLTGYNEQYF
CDR3nt: TGTGCCAGCAGTTTGACAGGGTACAACGAGCAGTACTTC

d_gene: -
abundance: -
j_gene: TRBJ1-2
v_gene: TRBV28
CDR3aa: CASSSGTLNTYGYTF
CDR3nt: TGTGCCAGCAGTTCCGGGACATTAAACACCTATGGCTACACCTTC

d_gene: TRBD2
abundance: -
j_gene: TRBJ2-3
v_gene: TRBV7-2
CDR3aa: CASSLGLAGAGDTQYF
CDR3nt: TGTGCCAGCAGCTTAGGCCTAGCGGGAGCCGGAGATACGCAGTATTTT

d_gene: -
abundance: -
j_gene: TRBJ1-5
v_gene: TRBV23-1
CDR3aa: CASRPHGRALNQPQHF
CDR3nt: TGCGCCAGCAGACCACACGGGCGGGCCCTGAATCAGCCCCAGCATTTT

d_gene: TRBD1
abundance: -
j_gene: TRBJ1-3
v_gene: TRBV5-4
CDR3aa: CASSFGQGSGNTIYF
CDR3nt: TGTGCCAGCAGCTTCGGACAGGGCTCTGGAAACACCATATATTTT

d_gene: -
abundance: once
j_gene: TRBJ1-3
v_gene: TRBV5-4
CDR3aa: CASSLAGIGNTIYF
CDR3nt: TGTGCCAGCAGCTTGGCAGGGATTGGAAACACCATATATTTT

d_gene: -
abundance: -
j_gene: TRBJ2-2
v_gene: TRBV14
CDR3aa: CASSQALLAQNTGELFF
CDR3nt: TGTGCCAGCAGCCAAGCCCTCCTAGCGCAGAACACCGGGGAGCTGTTTTTT

d_gene: -
abundance: -
j_gene: TRBJ2-7
v_gene: TRBV4-2
CDR3aa: CASSQDRAGVDEQYF
CDR3nt: TGTGCCAGCAGCCAAGATCGGGCAGGGGTGGACGAGCAGTACTTC

d_gene: -
abundance: -
j_gene: TRBJ1-1
v_gene: TRBV3-1/TRBV3-2
CDR3aa: CASSHWSGANTEAFF
CDR3nt: TGTGCCAGCAGCCACTGGTCTGGGGCGAACACTGAAGCTTTCTTT

d_gene: -
abundance: -
j_gene: TRBJ2-7
v_gene: TRBV6-1
CDR3aa: CASSEPGAYEQYF
CDR3nt: TGTGCCAGCAGTGAACCCGGGGCCTACGAGCAGTACTTC

d_gene: -
abundance: many
j_gene: TRBJ2-3
v_gene: TRBV5-4
CDR3aa: CASSVDTQYF
CDR3nt: TGTGCCAGCTCGGTAGATACGCAGTATTTT

d_gene: -
abundance: many
j_gene: TRBJ2-2
v_gene: TRBV25-1
CDR3aa: CASTGNRELFF
CDR3nt: TGTGCCAGCACGGGGAACCGGGAGCTGTTTTTT

d_gene: TRBD1
abundance: -
j_gene: TRBJ2-7
v_gene: TRBV7-8
CDR3aa: CASSAGTGKIYEQYF
CDR3nt: TGTGCCAGCAGCGCCGGGACAGGGAAGATCTACGAGCAGTACTTC

d_gene: TRBD1
abundance: -
j_gene: TRBJ1-1
v_gene: TRBV7-3
CDR3aa: CASSRQGATEAFF
CDR3nt: TGTGCCAGCAGCCGACAGGGGGCCACTGAAGCTTTCTTT

d_gene: -
abundance: -
j_gene: TRBJ2-5
v_gene: TRBV18
CDR3aa: CASSPGGETQYF
CDR3nt: TGTGCCAGCTCACCAGGAGGCGAGACCCAGTACTTC

d_gene: -
abundance: -
j_gene: TRBJ1-2
v_gene: TRBV7-9
CDR3aa: CASSLDGFYGYTF
CDR3nt: TGTGCCAGCAGCTTAGATGGCTTCTATGGCTACACCTTC

d_gene: TRBD2
abundance: -
j_gene: TRBJ2-3
v_gene: TRBV5-1
CDR3aa: CASSTGTSGRLSDTQYF
CDR3nt: TGCGCCAGCAGCACAGGGACTAGCGGGAGACTTTCAGATACGCAGTATTTT

d_gene: -
abundance: -
j_gene: TRBJ1-2
v_gene: TRBV2
CDR3aa: CASSVGAGYGYTF
CDR3nt: TGTGCCAGCAGTGTAGGGGCGGGGTATGGCTACACCTTC

d_gene: -
abundance: -
j_gene: TRBJ2-5
v_gene: TRBV3-1/TRBV3-2
CDR3aa: CASSAGQGQETQYF
CDR3nt: TGTGCCAGCAGCGCGGGCCAGGGGCAAGAGACCCAGTACTTC

d_gene: -
abundance: -
j_gene: TRBJ2-1
v_gene: TRBV5-1
CDR3aa: CASSLDLGSSYNEQFF
CDR3nt: TGCGCCAGCAGCTTGGATCTAGGTAGCTCCTACAATGAGCAGTTCTTC

d_gene: TRBD2
abundance: -
j_gene: TRBJ2-5
v_gene: TRBV19
CDR3aa: CASSQGLAGQETQYF
CDR3nt: TGTGCCAGTAGCCAAGGACTAGCGGGGCAAGAGACCCAGTACTTC

d_gene: -
abundance: -
j_gene: TRBJ1-2
v_gene: TRBV7-8
CDR3aa: CASSFRVDYGYTF
CDR3nt: TGTGCCAGCAGCTTCAGGGTAGACTATGGCTACACCTTC

d_gene: TRBD1
abundance: -
j_gene: TRBJ1-5
v_gene: TRBV5-1
CDR3aa: CASSLEGGTGAQPQHF
CDR3nt: TGCGCCAGCAGCTTGGAGGGTGGGACAGGGGCTCAGCCCCAGCATTTT

d_gene: -
abundance: -
j_gene: TRBJ2-7
v_gene: TRBV19
CDR3aa: CASSIEGAEQYF
CDR3nt: TGTGCCAGTAGTATAGAAGGAGCCGAGCAGTACTTC

d_gene: -
abundance: -
j_gene: TRBJ2-7
v_gene: TRBV6-6
CDR3aa: CASSPRGQEQYF
CDR3nt: TGTGCCAGCAGTCCCAGAGGGCAGGAGCAGTACTTC

d_gene: -
abundance: once
j_gene: TRBJ1-4
v_gene: TRBV30
CDR3aa: CAWGPGAMTNEKLFF
CDR3nt: TGTGCCTGGGGGCCAGGGGCAATGACTAATGAAAAACTGTTTTTT

d_gene: TRBD1
abundance: -
j_gene: TRBJ1-1
v_gene: TRBV12-3/TRBV12-4
CDR3aa: CASSPTGGSSAFF
CDR3nt: TGTGCCAGCAGTCCGACAGGGGGATCATCAGCTTTCTTT

d_gene: -
abundance: few
j_gene: TRBJ1-5
v_gene: TRBV19
CDR3aa: CASSVVARSNQPQHF
CDR3nt: TGTGCCAGTAGTGTTGTAGCGCGTAGCAATCAGCCCCAGCATTTT

d_gene: TRBD1
abundance: -
j_gene: TRBJ1-1
v_gene: TRBV2
CDR3aa: CASSRGQGPLGNTEAFF
CDR3nt: TGTGCCAGCAGTAGAGGACAGGGGCCGTTGGGGAACACTGAAGCTTTCTTT

d_gene: -
abundance: -
j_gene: TRBJ2-1
v_gene: TRBV19
CDR3aa: CASSTERVPYNEQFF
CDR3nt: TGTGCCAGTAGTACCGAGCGGGTACCCTACAATGAGCAGTTCTTC